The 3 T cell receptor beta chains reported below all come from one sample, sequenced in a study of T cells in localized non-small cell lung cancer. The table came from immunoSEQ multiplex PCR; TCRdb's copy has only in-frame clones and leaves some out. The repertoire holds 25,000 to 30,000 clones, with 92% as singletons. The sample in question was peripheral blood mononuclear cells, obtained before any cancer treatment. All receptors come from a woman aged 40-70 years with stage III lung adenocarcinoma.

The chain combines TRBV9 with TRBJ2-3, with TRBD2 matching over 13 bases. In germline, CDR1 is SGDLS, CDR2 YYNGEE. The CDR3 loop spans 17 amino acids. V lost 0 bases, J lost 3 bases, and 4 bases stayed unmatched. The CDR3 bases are TGTGCCAGCAGCGTAGGAAGGACTAGCGGGAGTACAGATACGCAGTATTTT. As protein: CASSVGRTSGSTDTQYF.

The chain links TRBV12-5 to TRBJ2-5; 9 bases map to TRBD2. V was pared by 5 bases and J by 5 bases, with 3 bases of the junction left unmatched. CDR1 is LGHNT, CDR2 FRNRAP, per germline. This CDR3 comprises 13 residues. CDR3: CASGVSGGETQYF. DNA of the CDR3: TGTGCTAGTGGTGTCAGCGGGGGGGAGACCCAGTACTTC.

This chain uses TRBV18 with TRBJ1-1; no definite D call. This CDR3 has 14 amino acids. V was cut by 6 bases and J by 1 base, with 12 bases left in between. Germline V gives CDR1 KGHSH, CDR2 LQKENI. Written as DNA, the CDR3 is TGTGCCAGCTCCCTTTTGGAGAGGAACACTGAAGCTTTCTTT. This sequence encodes CASSLLERNTEAFF.